These 14 T cell receptor beta chains came from one sample sequenced in a study of blood T cell repertoires in COVID-19 (dated by TCRdb to the early 2020s). The library was generated by the immunoSEQ multiplex PCR assay. TCRdb provides this immuneACCESS table in a form limited to in-frame rearrangements. Some clones are lacking; in checked studies, under half of them reflect an unresolved V gene, and why the rest are absent is not known. The sample has around 120,000 clones on record, around nine tenths of them singletons. The top ten clonotypes cover roughly 7.6% of the sample. The sample was peripheral blood. These receptors were obtained from a man between 45 and 60 years old with acute or convalescent COVID-19.

V usage is TRBV12-5 and J usage is TRBJ1-4; D is possibly TRBD1 (6 bases). The CDR3 is 20 residues long. The V gene's germline CDR1 is LGHNT and CDR2 FRNRAP. V was shortened by 0 bases and J by 0 bases, with 20 bases between the two germline ends. The CDR3 DNA reads TGTGCTAGTGGTTTGGTACAGGGCCGATCTCTAGTTGCAACTAATGAAAAACTGTTTTTT. Protein product: CASGLVQGRSLVATNEKLFF.

As DNA, the CDR3 is TGTGCCAGCAGTCCTGACAGACCCAATGGAGAAAAACTGTTTTTT. Translation gives CASSPDRPNGEKLFF. V gene TRBV2 combines with J gene TRBJ1-4, with a tentative D call TRBD1 (5 bases). The CDR3 runs 15 residues. Trimming took 5 bases from V and 8 from J, leaving 18 bases between them. CDR1 is SNHLY and CDR2 is FYNNEI in the germline V gene.

The chain carries TRBV9 and TRBJ2-1; 10 bases are shared with TRBD2. Germline assignment: CDR1 SGDLS and CDR2 YYNGEE. The length of the CDR3 is 14 residues. Trimming removed 5 bases from V and 5 bases from J; junction bases left unmatched: 4. CDR3 in amino acids: CASRRAGGNNEQFF. The CDR3 nucleotides read TGTGCCAGCAGACGAGCGGGAGGGAACAATGAGCAGTTCTTC.

The chain employs TRBV7-7 and TRBJ1-1, with TRBD1 matching 9 bases. CDR3 size: 13 residues. J was trimmed by 5 bases and V by 3 bases; bases with no gene match: 1. Germline V CDR1 and CDR2: SSHAT, FNYEAQ (reference sequence). The DNA of the CDR3 is TGTGCCAGCAGCTTCGGACAGGGGACTGAAGCTTTCTTT. Translated: CASSFGQGTEAFF.

This clone was detected once. The chain joins TRBV30 to TRBJ2-3; no clear D. V was trimmed by 2 bases and J by 2 bases, leaving 11 bases between them. The CDR3 has 14 residues. Germline CDR1 reads GTSNPN; CDR2 reads SVGIG (reference sequence). The CDR3 region has the DNA TGTGCCTGGAGTCCTACCGGTCCCACAGATACGCAGTATTTT. Translated, it gives CAWSPTGPTDTQYF. The variable domain in full, with the rest retrieved from reference TRBV30 and TRBJ2-3, is SQTIHQWPATLVQPVGSPLSLECTVEGTSNPNLYWYRQAAGRGLQLLFYSVGIGQISSEVPQNLSASRPQDRQFILSSKKLLLSDSGFYLCAWSPTGPTDTQYFGPGTRLTVL.

The chain is built from TRBV9 and TRBJ1-2; perhaps TRBD1 as D (5 bases). The CDR3 length is 12 residues. Germline V gene sequence: CDR1 SGDLS, CDR2 YYNGEE. The V and J ends lost 1 base and 5 bases respectively, with 6 bases between them. Written as DNA, the CDR3 is TGTGCCAGCAGCGTATCAGGGTATGGCTACACCTTC. Its translation: CASSVSGYGYTF.

The CDR3 bases are TGTGCCAGCAGCCGAAGCCGGGTCTCCGAGCAGTACTTC. It encodes CASSRSRVSEQYF. The rearrangement joins TRBV11-2 to TRBJ2-7; no firm D call. CDR3 length: 13 amino acids. V was pared by 5 bases and J by 6 bases, with 14 bases between. From germline, CDR1 is SGHAT and CDR2 FQNNGV.

V and J are TRBV4-1 and TRBJ2-2; 12 nucleotides align to TRBD2. The length of the CDR3 is 17 residues. J lost 4 bases, V lost 0 bases, and 3 bases had no gene match. Germline CDR1 reads MGHRA; CDR2 reads YSYEKL. This chain's CDR3 is CASSQDPSGRGTGELFF. CDR3 nucleotide sequence: TGCGCCAGCAGCCAAGACCCTAGCGGGAGGGGCACCGGGGAGCTGTTTTTT.

V usage is TRBV5-5 and J usage is TRBJ2-1; 8 bases fit TRBD2. V shed 2 bases and J 9 bases; nucleotides not matched to a gene: 10. Germline-derived CDR1 and CDR2 are SGHKS and YYEKEE (reference sequence). The CDR3 is 15 residues long. CDR3 nucleotide sequence: TGTGCCAGCAGCTTACTAGCGGCCTCCCAGGGTGAGCAGTTCTTC. It specifies CASSLLAASQGEQFF.

This chain joins TRBV11-2 and TRBJ1-1; tentatively, D is TRBD1 (5 bases). This CDR3 is 13 amino acids long. Trimming pared 3 bases from V and 11 bases from J, leaving 16 bases between. CDR1 is SGHAT, CDR2 FQNNGV, per germline. The CDR3: CASSFRGQRWAFF. In DNA, the CDR3 is TGTGCCAGCAGCTTTCGCGGACAAAGGTGGGCTTTCTTT.

A single count supports this clone. The chain joins TRBV4-3 to TRBJ2-7, with a weak D call TRBD2 (5 bases). Per germline, CDR1 LGHNA and CDR2 YSLEER. V lost 1 base and J 3 bases, leaving 16 bases between the germline ends. This CDR3 has 16 residues. CDR3: CASSQGLEGIGYEQYF. CDR3 DNA: TGCGCCAGCAGCCAAGGGCTAGAGGGTATAGGCTACGAGCAGTACTTC.

This clone turned up a few times. The chain recombines TRBV18 with TRBJ2-7; D unresolved. V lost 0 bases and J lost 2, with 5 bases in between. The CDR3 consists of 13 residues. CDR1 KGHSH and CDR2 LQKENI come from the germline V gene. The CDR3 DNA sequence: TGTGCCAGCTCACCACCGTCAACCTACGAGCAGTACTTC. It codes for CASSPPSTYEQYF.

The chain employs TRBV5-1 and TRBJ2-1, with D perhaps TRBD1 (6 bases). V was pared by 4 bases and J by 6 bases, with 11 bases between. CDR1 SGHRS and CDR2 YFSETQ come from the germline V gene. The CDR3 consists of 13 residues. The CDR3 DNA is TGCGCCAGCAGCCCGACAGGCGGCAATGAGCAGTTCTTC. This sequence encodes CASSPTGGNEQFF. The full variable domain, completed using reference TRBV5-1 and TRBJ2-1, is KAGVTQTPRYLIKTRGQQVTLSCSPISGHRSVSWYQQTPGQGLQFLFEYFSETQRNKGNFPGRFSGRQFSNSRSEMNVSTLELGDSALYLCASSPTGGNEQFFGPGTRLTVL.

J is TRBJ1-1 and V is TRBV29-1; no clear D. The CDR3 length is 14 residues. Trimming took 4 bases from V and 0 from J, leaving 12 bases between them. The germline CDR1 and CDR2 sequences are SQVTM and ANQGSEA. CDR3 sequence: CSVVGVNMNTEAFF. CDR3 bases: TGCAGCGTTGTTGGAGTCAACATGAACACTGAAGCTTTCTTT.